The present T cell receptor beta chain was sequenced within a study of cytomegalovirus exposure and HLA in healthy donors. Turning to the study itself: When just under 400 donors were genotyped, just over 80% of them were found to fall in the Caucasian-associated ancestry cluster. Whole-study findings and limits: Within the data, a cluster of highly shared sequence variants was likely a sequencing artifact.

This clone was seen once. Its cognate antigen is unknown. From germline, CDR1 is SGHTA and CDR2 FQGNSA. CDR3 length equals 17 residues. V lost 5 bases to trimming and J lost 3 bases, with 22 bases between them. With 60 Vbeta and 13 Jbeta primers, the PCR was carried out. Generated by immunoSEQ multiplex PCR, the TCRdb table keeps only in-frame clones and is missing some. The table includes some 100,000 clones, roughly 77% detected once. V is TRBV7-2 and J is TRBJ1-2; maybe TRBD1 (6 bases). This TCR was recovered from a woman between 50 and 59 years old in good health and CMV-seropositive. The material sequenced was PBMCs. In nucleotides, the CDR3 is TGTGCCAGCAGCGCAGGGGCAGGTCGGCAAGGGGACTATGGCTACACCTTC. This sequence encodes CASSAGAGRQGDYGYTF.